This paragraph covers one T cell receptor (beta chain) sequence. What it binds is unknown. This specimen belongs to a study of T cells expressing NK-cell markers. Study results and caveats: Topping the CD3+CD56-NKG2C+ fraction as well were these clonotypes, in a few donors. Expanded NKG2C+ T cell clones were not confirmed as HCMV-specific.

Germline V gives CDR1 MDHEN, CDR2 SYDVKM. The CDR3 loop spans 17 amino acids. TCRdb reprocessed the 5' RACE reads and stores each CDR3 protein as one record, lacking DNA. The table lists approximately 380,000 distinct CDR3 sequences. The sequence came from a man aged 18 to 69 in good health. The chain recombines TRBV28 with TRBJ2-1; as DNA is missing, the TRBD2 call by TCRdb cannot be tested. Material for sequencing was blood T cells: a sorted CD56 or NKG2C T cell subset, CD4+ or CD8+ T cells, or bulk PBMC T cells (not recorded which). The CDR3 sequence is CASRSRGSSGVYNEQFF.